The sequence of this T cell receptor beta chain was determined in a study of cytomegalovirus exposure and HLA in healthy donors. Overall study results and limits: Certain sequence variants were highly shared and formed a cluster, and this cluster was likely a sequencing artifact. In a later analysis, CMV-associated beta chains were mostly HLA-associated, it appeared.

The CDR3 runs to 14 residues. Trimming left V 4 bases short and J 7 bases short, with 20 bases between. Germline V gene lookup returns CDR1 GTSNPN and CDR2 SVGIG (reference sequence). The PCR was carried out with 60 Vbeta primers and 13 Jbeta primers. Sequencing used immunoSEQ multiplex PCR; TCRdb keeps in-frame clones, though not all of them. The sample includes around 99,000 clones, 82% of them seen just once. A remark on this clone: Its target is unknown.

The specimen sequenced was PBMCs. The rearrangement links TRBV30 to TRBJ2-7; maybe TRBD2 (6 bases). The source is a young man in good health and CMV-seropositive. The DNA of the CDR3 is TGTGCCTGGACCCTACTAGCAGGTCGGAGGGAGCAGTACTTC. It is translated as CAWTLLAGRREQYF.